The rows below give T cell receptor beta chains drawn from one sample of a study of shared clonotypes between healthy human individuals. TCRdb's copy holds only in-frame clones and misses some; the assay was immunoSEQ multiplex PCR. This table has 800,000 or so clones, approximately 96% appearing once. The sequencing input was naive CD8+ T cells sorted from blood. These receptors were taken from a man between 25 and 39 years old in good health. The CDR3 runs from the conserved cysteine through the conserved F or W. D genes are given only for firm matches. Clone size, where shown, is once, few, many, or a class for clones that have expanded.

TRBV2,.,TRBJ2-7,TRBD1,TGTGCCAGCAGTGAAGGGGGACAGGTTTTCTCCTACGAGCAGTACTTC,CASSEGGQVFSYEQYF
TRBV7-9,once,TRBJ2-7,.,TGTGCCAGCAGCCTGGCCGGGACATTCTACGAGCAGTACTTC,CASSLAGTFYEQYF
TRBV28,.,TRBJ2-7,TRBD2,TGTGCCAGCAGTTCCTCACGGGGGAGGGAGGGGACTACCCCCTACGAGCAGTACTTC,CASSSSRGREGTTPYEQYF
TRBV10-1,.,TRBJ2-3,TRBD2,TGCGCCAGCAGTTCGGGACTAGCGAGTGCAGATACGCAGTATTTT,CASSSGLASADTQYF
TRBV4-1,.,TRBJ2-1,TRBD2,TGCGCCAGCAGCTTCGATTCTAGCGGCGCCGTCAATGAGCAGTTCTTC,CASSFDSSGAVNEQFF
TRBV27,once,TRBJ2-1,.,TGTGCCAGCAGTTTATTCCCCGTTAGAGGGCAGTTCTTC,CASSLFPVRGQFF
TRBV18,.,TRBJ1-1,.,TGTGCCAGCTCACCCGCAGTTTTTCCACCGAACACTGAAGCTTTCTTT,CASSPAVFPPNTEAFF
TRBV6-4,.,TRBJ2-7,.,TGTGCCAGGGGAACAGGGTTGGACGAGCAGTACTTC,CARGTGLDEQYF
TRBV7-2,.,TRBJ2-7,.,TGTGCCAGCAGCCCCAGGGACCACTCCTACGAGCAGTACTTC,CASSPRDHSYEQYF
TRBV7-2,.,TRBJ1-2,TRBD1,TGTGCCAGCAGCTTATTAGCAGGCGGGACAGCCTTCTATGGCTACACCTTC,CASSLLAGGTAFYGYTF
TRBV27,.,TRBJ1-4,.,TGTGCCAGCCGGACACCTGCAACTAATGAAAAACTGTTTTTT,CASRTPATNEKLFF
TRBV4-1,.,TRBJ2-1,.,TGCGCCAGCAGCCCGGACACCCCGTTGAATGAGCAGTTCTTC,CASSPDTPLNEQFF
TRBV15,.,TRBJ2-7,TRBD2,TGTGCCACCAGCAATAGCGGGAGTAGGGCCTACGAGCAGTACTTC,CATSNSGSRAYEQYF
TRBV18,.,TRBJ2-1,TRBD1,TGTGCCAGCTCACCATACAGGGGGCAGGAGGTTCTTGAGCAGTTCTTC,CASSPYRGQEVLEQFF
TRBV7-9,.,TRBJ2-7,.,TGTGCCAGCAGCTTAGACGGCGGACAAATCCCCTACGAGCAGTACTTC,CASSLDGGQIPYEQYF
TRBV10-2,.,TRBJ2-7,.,TGCGCCAGCAGTGGGGGGCCGGCCGCCTACGAGCAGTACTTC,CASSGGPAAYEQYF
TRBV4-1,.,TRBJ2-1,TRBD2,TGCGCCAGCAGCCAAGCCGGACTAGCAAATGAGCAGTTCTTC,CASSQAGLANEQFF
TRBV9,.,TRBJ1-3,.,TGTGCCAGCAGCGAGGGTTGGCGCGGTGGAAACACCATATATTTT,CASSEGWRGGNTIYF
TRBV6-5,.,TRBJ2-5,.,TGTGCCAGCAGTTTGGGCCAGGGGGGGACCCAGTACTTC,CASSLGQGGTQYF
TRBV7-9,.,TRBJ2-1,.,TGTGCCAGCAGCTGGGGGGATGAGCAGTTCTTC,CASSWGDEQFF
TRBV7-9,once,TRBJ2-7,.,TGTGCCAGCAGCAGCCCCTACGAGCAGTACTTC,CASSSPYEQYF
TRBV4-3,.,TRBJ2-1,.,TGCGCCAGCAGCCAAGACAGGAGCGGATACAATGAGCAGTTCTTC,CASSQDRSGYNEQFF
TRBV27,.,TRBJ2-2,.,TGTGCCAGCTTAATAGCGGCCCTGAACACCGGGGAGCTGTTTTTT,CASLIAALNTGELFF
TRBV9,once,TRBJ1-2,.,TGTGCCAGCAGCGTAGAGGCAGCTATGAATGGCTACACCTTC,CASSVEAAMNGYTF
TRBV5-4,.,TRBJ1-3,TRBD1,TGTGCCAGCAGCTTGGTAGGCAGGGGGCTTGGAAACACCATATATTTT,CASSLVGRGLGNTIYF
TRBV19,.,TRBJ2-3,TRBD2,TGTGCCAGTAGTATACTCCCAGCGGGAGGCGGTGATACGCAGTATTTT,CASSILPAGGGDTQYF
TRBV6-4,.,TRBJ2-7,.,TGTGCCAGCAGTGACAGGTTCGGGAGCGGATACGAGCAGTACTTC,CASSDRFGSGYEQYF
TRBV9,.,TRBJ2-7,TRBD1,TGTGCCAGCAGCGTACAAGGGGGACAGGGCCCCTACGAGCAGTACTTC,CASSVQGGQGPYEQYF
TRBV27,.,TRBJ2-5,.,TGTGCCAGCAGTCCAAAACGGGAATCCCAGGAGACCCAGTACTTC,CASSPKRESQETQYF
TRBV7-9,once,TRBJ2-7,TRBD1,TGTGCCAGCAGCTTGCCGGGACAGAACTACGAGCAGTACTTC,CASSLPGQNYEQYF
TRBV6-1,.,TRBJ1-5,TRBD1,TGTGCCAGCAGTGCGTCACCCCGGACAGGGGCATTGGGCAATCAGCCCCAGCATTTT,CASSASPRTGALGNQPQHF
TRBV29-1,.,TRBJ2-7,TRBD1,TGCAGCGTTGAAATCCCGGCAGGGGGCGAGTACGAGCAGTACTTC,CSVEIPAGGEYEQYF
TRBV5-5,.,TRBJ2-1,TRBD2,TGTGCCAGCAGCAATCTAGCGGGAGCCTACAATGAGCAGTTCTTC,CASSNLAGAYNEQFF
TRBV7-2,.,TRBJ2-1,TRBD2,TGTGCCAGCAGCTTAGCGCTGGCTAGCGGGTACAATGAGCAGTTCTTC,CASSLALASGYNEQFF